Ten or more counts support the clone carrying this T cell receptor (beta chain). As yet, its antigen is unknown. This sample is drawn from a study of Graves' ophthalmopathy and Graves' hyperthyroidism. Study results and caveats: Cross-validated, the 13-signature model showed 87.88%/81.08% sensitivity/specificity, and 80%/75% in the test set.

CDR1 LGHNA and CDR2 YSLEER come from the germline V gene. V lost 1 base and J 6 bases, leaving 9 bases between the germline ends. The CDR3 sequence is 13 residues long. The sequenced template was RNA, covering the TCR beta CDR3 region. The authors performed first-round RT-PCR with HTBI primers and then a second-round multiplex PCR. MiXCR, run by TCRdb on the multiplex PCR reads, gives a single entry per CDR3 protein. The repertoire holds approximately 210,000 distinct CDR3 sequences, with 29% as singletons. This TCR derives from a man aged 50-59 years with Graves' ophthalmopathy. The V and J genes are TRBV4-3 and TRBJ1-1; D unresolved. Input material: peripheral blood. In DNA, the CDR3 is TGCGCCAGCAGCCAAGCTTTTTCAGCTGAAGCTTTCTTT. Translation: CASSQAFSAEAFF.